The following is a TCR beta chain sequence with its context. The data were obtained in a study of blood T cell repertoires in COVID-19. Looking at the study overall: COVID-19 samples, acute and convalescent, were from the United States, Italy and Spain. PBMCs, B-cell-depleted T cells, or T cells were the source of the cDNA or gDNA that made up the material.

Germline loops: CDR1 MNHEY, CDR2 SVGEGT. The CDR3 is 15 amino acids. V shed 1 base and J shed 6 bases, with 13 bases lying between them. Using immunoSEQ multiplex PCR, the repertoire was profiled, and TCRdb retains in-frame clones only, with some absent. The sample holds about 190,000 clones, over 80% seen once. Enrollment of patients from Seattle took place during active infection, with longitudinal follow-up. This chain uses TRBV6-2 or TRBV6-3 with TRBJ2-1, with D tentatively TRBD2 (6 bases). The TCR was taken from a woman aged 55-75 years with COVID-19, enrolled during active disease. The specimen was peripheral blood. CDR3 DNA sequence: TGTGCCAGCAGTTACTACTTGGTGGGGGGCAATGAGCAGTTCTTC. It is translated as CASSYYLVGGNEQFF.